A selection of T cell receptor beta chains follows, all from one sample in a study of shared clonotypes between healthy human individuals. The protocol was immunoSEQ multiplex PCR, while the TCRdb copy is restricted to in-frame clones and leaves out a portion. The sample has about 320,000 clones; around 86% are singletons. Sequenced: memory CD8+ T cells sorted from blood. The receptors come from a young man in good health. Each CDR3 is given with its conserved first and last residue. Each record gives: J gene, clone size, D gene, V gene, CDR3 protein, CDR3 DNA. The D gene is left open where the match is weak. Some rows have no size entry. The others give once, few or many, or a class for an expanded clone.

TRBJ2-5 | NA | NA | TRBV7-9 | CASSPPLGREETQYF | TGTGCCAGCAGCCCACCGTTAGGCAGAGAAGAGACCCAGTACTTC
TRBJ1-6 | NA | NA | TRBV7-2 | CASSLQASYNSPLHF | TGTGCCAGCAGCCTACAGGCTTCCTATAATTCACCCCTCCACTTT
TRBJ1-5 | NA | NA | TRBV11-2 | CASSLRSAQPQHF | TGTGCCAGCAGCTTAAGGTCAGCTCAGCCCCAGCATTTT
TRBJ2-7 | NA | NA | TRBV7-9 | CASSLATGANYEQYF | TGTGCCAGCAGCTTAGCGACGGGGGCGAATTACGAGCAGTACTTC
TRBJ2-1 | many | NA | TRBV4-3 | CASSQDPGGPRLYNEQFF | TGCGCCAGCAGCCAAGACCCGGGCGGTCCTAGGTTATACAATGAGCAGTTCTTC
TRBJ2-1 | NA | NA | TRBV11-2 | CASSLTRDLDEQFF | TGTGCCAGCAGCTTAACGCGGGATCTCGATGAGCAGTTCTTC
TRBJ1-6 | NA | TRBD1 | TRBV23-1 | CASSHPTQGEKDNSPLHF | TGCGCCAGCAGTCATCCTACACAGGGGGAAAAGGATAATTCACCCCTCCACTTT
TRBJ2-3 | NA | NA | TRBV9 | CASSVGNTDTQYF | TGTGCCAGCAGCGTAGGAAACACAGATACGCAGTATTTT
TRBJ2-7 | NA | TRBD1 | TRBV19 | CASSETGVHSYEQYF | TGTGCCAGTAGTGAGACAGGGGTTCACTCCTACGAGCAGTACTTC
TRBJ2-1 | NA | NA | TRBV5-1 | CASSLTGVYNEQFF | TGCGCCAGCAGCTTGACGGGTGTCTACAATGAGCAGTTCTTC
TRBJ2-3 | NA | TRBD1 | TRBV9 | CASSVDGTGDNTDTQYF | TGTGCCAGCAGCGTAGATGGGACAGGGGATAACACAGATACGCAGTATTTT
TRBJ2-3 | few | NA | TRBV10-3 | CAISNLADTQYF | TGTGCCATCAGCAATTTAGCAGATACGCAGTATTTT
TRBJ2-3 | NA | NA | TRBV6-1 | CASSEITAHTDTQYF | TGTGCCAGCAGCGAGATCACCGCCCACACAGATACGCAGTATTTT
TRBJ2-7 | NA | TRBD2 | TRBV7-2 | CASSRLAGGAYEQYF | TGTGCCAGCAGCCGGCTAGCGGGTGGGGCCTACGAGCAGTACTTC
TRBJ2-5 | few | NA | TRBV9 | CASSVENRMDQETQYF | TGTGCCAGCAGCGTAGAGAATAGAATGGACCAAGAGACCCAGTACTTC
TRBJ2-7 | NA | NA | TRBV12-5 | CASGSPDYYEQYF | TGTGCTAGTGGTTCCCCAGACTACTACGAGCAGTACTTC
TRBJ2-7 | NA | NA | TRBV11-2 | CASSLGLVPYEQYF | TGTGCCAGCAGCTTAGGGTTAGTCCCCTACGAGCAGTACTTC
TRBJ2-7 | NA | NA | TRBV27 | CASSGGVGEQYF | TGTGCCAGCAGCGGTGGGGTGGGGGAGCAGTACTTC
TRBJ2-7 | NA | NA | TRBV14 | CASTDRSGIPYEQYF | TGTGCCAGCACAGACAGGTCCGGGATCCCCTACGAGCAGTACTTC
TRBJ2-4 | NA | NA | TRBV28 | CASSFSVAKNIQYF | TGTGCCAGCAGTTTCTCGGTAGCCAAAAACATTCAGTACTTC
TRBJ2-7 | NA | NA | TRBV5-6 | CASSLTSGSEQYF | TGTGCCAGCAGCTTGACATCGGGTAGCGAGCAGTACTTC
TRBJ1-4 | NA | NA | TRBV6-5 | CASSYNWGSEKLFF | TGTGCCAGCAGTTACAATTGGGGGAGTGAAAAACTGTTTTTT
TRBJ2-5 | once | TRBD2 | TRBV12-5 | CASALLTSGGRWETQYF | TGTGCTAGTGCCTTACTGACTAGCGGGGGAAGGTGGGAGACCCAGTACTTC
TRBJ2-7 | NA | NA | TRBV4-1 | CASSHLAGGYEQYF | TGCGCCAGCAGCCATCTCGCGGGCGGTTACGAGCAGTACTTC
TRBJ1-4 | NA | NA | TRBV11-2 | CASSREQGLTNEKLFF | TGTGCCAGCAGCCGTGAACAGGGTTTAACTAATGAAAAACTGTTTTTT
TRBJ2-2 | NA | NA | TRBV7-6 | CASSLSISSLNTGELFF | TGTGCCAGCAGCTTATCAATCTCCTCCCTGAACACCGGGGAGCTGTTTTTT
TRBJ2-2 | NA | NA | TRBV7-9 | CASSLGVTNTGELFF | TGTGCCAGCAGCTTGGGAGTTACAAACACCGGGGAGCTGTTTTTT
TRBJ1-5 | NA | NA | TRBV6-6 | CASSGGGDERQPQHF | TGTGCCAGCAGTGGGGGCGGGGACGAAAGGCAGCCCCAGCATTTT
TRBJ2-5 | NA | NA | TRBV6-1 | CASSDWQETQYF | TGTGCCAGCAGTGATTGGCAAGAGACCCAGTACTTC
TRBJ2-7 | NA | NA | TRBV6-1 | CASSELGAFRGDHEQYF | TGTGCCAGCAGTGAATTGGGGGCGTTCAGGGGCGATCACGAGCAGTACTTC
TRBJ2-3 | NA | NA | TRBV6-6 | CASVADATDTQYF | TGTGCCAGCGTGGCGGACGCCACAGATACGCAGTATTTT
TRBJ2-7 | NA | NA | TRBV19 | CASSREAGYEQYF | TGTGCCAGTAGTCGAGAAGCGGGCTACGAGCAGTACTTC
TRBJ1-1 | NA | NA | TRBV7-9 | CASSTTQGIEAFF | TGTGCCAGCAGCACGACACAGGGTATAGAAGCTTTCTTT
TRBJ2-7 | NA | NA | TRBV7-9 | CASSSPRSTYEQYF | TGTGCCAGCAGCTCACCTAGAAGCACGTACGAGCAGTACTTC
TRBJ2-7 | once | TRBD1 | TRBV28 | CASSPRDRAYEQYF | TGTGCCAGCAGTCCCCGCGACAGGGCATACGAGCAGTACTTC
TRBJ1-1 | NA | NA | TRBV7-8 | CASSISPGAEAFF | TGTGCCAGCAGCATTTCCCCGGGAGCTGAAGCTTTCTTT
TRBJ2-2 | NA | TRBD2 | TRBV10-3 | CAISVGLAGVIAGELFF | TGTGCCATCAGTGTGGGGCTAGCGGGAGTTATAGCCGGGGAGCTGTTTTTT
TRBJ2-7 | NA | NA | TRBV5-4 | CASSLGTVSSYEQYF | TGTGCCAGCAGCTTGGGAACGGTGAGCTCCTACGAGCAGTACTTC
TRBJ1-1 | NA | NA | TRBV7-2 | CASSFTTENTEAFF | TGTGCCAGCAGCTTTACGACAGAGAACACTGAAGCTTTCTTT
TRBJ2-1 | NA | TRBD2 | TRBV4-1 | CASSDRLAGDPEQFF | TGCGCCAGCAGCGACAGACTAGCGGGAGACCCTGAGCAGTTCTTC
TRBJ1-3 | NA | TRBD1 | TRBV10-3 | CAISGPGQGMAGNTIYF | TGTGCCATCAGTGGACCGGGACAGGGAATGGCTGGAAACACCATATATTTT
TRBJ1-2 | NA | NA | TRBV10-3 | CAISESSSPTNYGYTF | TGTGCCATCAGTGAGTCTTCATCCCCTACTAACTATGGCTACACCTTC
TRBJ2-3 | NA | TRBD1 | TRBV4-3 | CASSQFPGTGLTDTQYF | TGCGCCAGCAGCCAATTTCCCGGGACAGGGCTCACAGATACGCAGTATTTT
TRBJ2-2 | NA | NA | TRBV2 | CASRVGGPGELFF | TGTGCCAGCAGAGTGGGTGGCCCCGGGGAGCTGTTTTTT
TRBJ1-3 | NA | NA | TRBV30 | CAWTPLQGNTIYF | TGTGCCTGGACCCCCCTCCAGGGAAACACCATATATTTT
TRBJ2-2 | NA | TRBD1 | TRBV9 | CASSVAGGVSTGELFF | TGTGCCAGCAGCGTCGCAGGGGGCGTGAGCACCGGGGAGCTGTTTTTT
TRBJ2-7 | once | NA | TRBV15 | CATSNGWTTSEQYF | TGTGCCACCAGCAACGGGTGGACGACGAGCGAGCAGTACTTC
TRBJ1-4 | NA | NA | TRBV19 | CASSIWRGGEKLFF | TGTGCCAGTAGTATTTGGCGGGGAGGCGAAAAACTGTTTTTT
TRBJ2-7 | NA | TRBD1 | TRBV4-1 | CASSPEPTGSSYEQYF | TGCGCCAGCAGCCCAGAGCCGACAGGGAGCTCCTACGAGCAGTACTTC
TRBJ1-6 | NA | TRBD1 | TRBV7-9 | CASSSSFVGTGGSPLHF | TGTGCCAGCAGCTCTAGTTTTGTCGGGACAGGGGGTTCACCCCTCCACTTT
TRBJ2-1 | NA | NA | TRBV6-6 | CASSYSDGYNEQFF | TGTGCCAGCAGTTACTCGGACGGCTACAATGAGCAGTTCTTC